This TCR beta chain was recorded in a study of tumor-infiltrating lymphocytes in primary liver carcinoma. Study results and caveats: Tumor-adjacent and tumor-blood pairs showed less overlap than tumor region pairs.

Worth noting for this clonotype: As yet, its antigen is unknown.

V dropped 8 bases and J dropped 14 bases, with 22 bases sitting between them. The CDR3 has 14 amino acids. The germline CDR1 and CDR2 sequences are MDHEN and SYDVKM. From about 19-30 mg of unsorted bulk tissue, DNA and RNA were co-extracted together. With a constant-region primer, TCR beta cDNA was made from approximately 500 ng of total RNA. Three nested multiplex PCR rounds, a slightly modified ARM-PCR, produced the libraries for TCR beta. The opening two PCR rounds, about 10 cycles each, paired TRBV1-TRBV30 forward primers with a C-beta reverse primer. TCRdb re-analysed the multiplex PCR reads in MiXCR, keeping a single row per CDR3 protein. The repertoire has 40,000 to 60,000 distinct CDR3 sequences, 71% of them found once; the top ten carry 29%.

Sequencing input: liver tumor tissue from sampling region 5. Subset given: tumor region T5, tumor centre. This chain links TRBV28 with TRBJ1-6; a weak D match, TRBD1 (6 bases). This clonotype originated in a man aged 40-50 years with primary liver carcinoma and hepatitis B virus infection. The CDR3: CASGSADRPGSLHF. The CDR3 DNA sequence: TGTGCCAGCGGTTCCGCCGACAGGCCGGGATCCCTCCACTTT.